This TCR beta chain was found in a study of cytomegalovirus exposure and HLA in healthy donors. Study details: The 120 validation repertoires, a later analysis reported, used the same platform as the 666 first-cohort repertoires.

The repertoire was sequenced with immunoSEQ multiplex PCR; TCRdb's copy has only in-frame clones and lacks some. The table lists roughly 130,000 clones, almost 90% of them singletons. In regard to this clone: Its antigen is not identified.

The CDR3 loop spans 14 amino acids. The V gene's germline CDR1 is SGHTA and CDR2 FQGNSA. V lost 3 bases to trimming and J lost 5 bases; unmatched junction nucleotides: 2. Findings and limits, study-wide: There were some public TCRs occurring in many donors, but most TCR sequences were rare. Cytomegalovirus status was reportedly diagnosed by the classifier with high sensitivity and specificity.

The chain is built from TRBV7-2 and TRBJ2-2, with 8 bases that match TRBD1. Sample: PBMCs. This receptor was obtained from a man aged 30 to 45 in good health and CMV-seronegative. As DNA, the CDR3 is TGTGCCAGCAGCTTGCAGGGGGCTACCGGGGAGCTGTTTTTT. It codes for CASSLQGATGELFF.